This T cell receptor beta chain was profiled in a study of blood T cell repertoires in COVID-19. Study details: Acute and convalescent COVID-19 specimens originated in the United States, Italy and Spain. From T cells, B-cell-depleted T cells, or PBMCs came the material, which was cDNA or gDNA.

As processed by the authors: Estimation of nucleated cell counts relied on the amplification of reference gene primers. Here immunoSEQ multiplex PCR was the method, and the copy in TCRdb shows in-frame clones only, minus some. Clonal size and the V and J genes are those of that table, whereas D and trimming came from the DNA. The sample includes about 250,000 clones, 88% of them seen just once. The CDR3 has 19 amino acids. The J segment lost 4 bases and the V segment lost 2 bases, leaving 9 bases of the junction unmatched. The germline CDR1 and CDR2 sequences are KGHSH and LQKENI. V and J are TRBV18 and TRBJ2-2; 14 nucleotides match TRBD2. Sequences were obtained from peripheral blood. This clonotype originated in a woman aged 25 to 39 with COVID-19, enrolled during active disease. The CDR3: CASSPRLAGGPVRTGELFF. The CDR3 bases are TGTGCCAGCTCACCAAGACTAGCGGGAGGGCCGGTGCGCACCGGGGAGCTGTTTTTT.